Following are 9 T cell receptor beta chains from one sample sequenced in a study of blood T cells in healthy people across ages. Through a sample-barcoded 5' primer and a J-beta primer mix, a second PCR was run for roughly 6 to 12 cycles. TCRdb re-derived calls from the 5' RACE reads in MiXCR, one entry per CDR3 protein. The sample yields about 810,000 distinct CDR3 sequences, approximately 35% seen once. Sequenced input: blood. These receptors all come from a man in his late teens or twenties in good health.

V is TRBV20-1 and J is TRBJ2-1, with 7 bases identical to TRBD1. The end of the DNA is better explained by TRBJ2-7, so the J call may be wrong. The CDR3 extends over 15 amino acids. Germline loops: CDR1 DFQATT, CDR2 SNEGSKA (reference sequence). Here the CDR3 reads CSARVDRALYNEQYF. The CDR3 DNA follows: TGCAGTGCTAGAGTCGACAGGGCCCTCTACAATGAGCAGTACTTC.

In this sample, this clonotype turned up many times. The chain has TRBV29-1 and TRBJ2-1; TRBD2 agrees at 8 bases. Per the germline V gene, CDR1 is SQVTM and CDR2 is ANQGSEA. The length of the CDR3 is 14 residues. V shed 4 bases and J 4 bases; nucleotides not matched to a gene: 6. The CDR3 region is CSVAQRETYNEQFF. The CDR3 DNA follows: TGCAGCGTTGCCCAGCGGGAGACTTACAATGAGCAGTTCTTC.

For this clonotype: One junction end does not reproduce the germline sequence, and a read error may be involved. The chain joins TRBV9 to TRBJ1-6, with D unresolved. The germline V gene encodes CDR1 SGDLS and CDR2 YYNGEE. This CDR3 comprises 15 residues. The CDR3: CASGVAGRGNSPLHF. The CDR3 nucleotides read TGTGCCAGCGGCGTAGCGGGAAGAGGTAATTCACCCCTCCACTTT.

For this clonotype: A junction boundary mismatches the germline segment, possibly from a read error. The genes are TRBV7-9 and TRBJ1-1; D remains unclear. CDR3 length: 12 amino acids. Germline V CDR1 and CDR2: SEHNR, FQNEAQ (reference sequence). Here the CDR3 DNA reads TGTACCAGCAGCGCCCCGGGGACTGAAGCTTTCTTT. It is translated as CTSSAPGTEAFF.

This clonotype was seen many times. The chain joins TRBV9 to TRBJ2-1, with 7 bases fitting TRBD1. The CDR3 loop spans 15 amino acids. Germline V gene data show CDR1 as SGDLS and CDR2 as YYNGEE. The trim removed 0 bases at V and 8 bases at J, leaving 8 bases unmatched. In nucleotides, the CDR3 is TGTGCCAGCAGCGTAGTTGGCAGGGGGAAAGATGAGCAGTTCTTC. Amino acid sequence: CASSVVGRGKDEQFF.

With regard to this clonotype: A much bigger clone sits one base away, suggesting this may be a read error. The chain has TRBV20-1 and TRBJ2-1; 10 bases are shared with TRBD2. This CDR3 is built from 15 residues. Germline V gene lookup returns CDR1 DFQATT and CDR2 SNEGSKA (reference sequence). Trimming cost V 5 bases and J 13 bases; bases outside gene matches: 17. The CDR3 region has the DNA TGCAGTGCTTATCCCCCTAGCGGGGGAATTGAGACCCAGTTCTTC. This sequence encodes CSAYPPSGGIETQFF.

This clonotype came up many times. V usage is TRBV5-6 and J usage is TRBJ2-1; 9 bases agree with TRBD1. V lost 6 bases, J lost 11 bases, and 12 bases stayed unmatched. Germline loops: CDR1 SGHDT, CDR2 YYEEEE. CDR3 length: 14 amino acids. CDR3 sequence: CASNSRGQGDKQFF. As DNA, the CDR3 is TGTGCCAGCAACTCGAGGGGACAGGGAGACAAGCAGTTCTTC.

This clonotype was detected only a few times. This chain connects TRBV5-1 to TRBJ2-7; 7 nucleotides align to TRBD2. The closer fit of TRBJ2-5 to the DNA end suggests the J call may be wrong. This CDR3 has 14 residues. Germline assignment: CDR1 SGHRS and CDR2 YFSETQ. The CDR3, as DNA: TGCGCCAGCAGCGGCCCGACTAGCCTAGAGACCCAGTACTTC. It yields the protein CASSGPTSLETQYF.

J is TRBJ2-7 and V is TRBV24-1; TRBD2 matches at 14 bases. Losses at the gene ends were 3 bases for V and 8 bases for J; bases not matched to a gene: 5. CDR1 and CDR2 from the germline V gene are KGHDR and SFDVKD. The CDR3 contains 15 residues. This chain's CDR3 is CATSDAGTSGGKQYF. In nucleotides, the CDR3 is TGTGCCACCAGTGATGCCGGGACTAGCGGGGGTAAGCAGTACTTC.